This TCR beta chain came from a study of beta chain features in type 1 diabetes. Expressed TCRB transcripts got sequenced, as all isolated RNA was reverse transcribed. TCRdb's table, derived via immunoSEQ multiplex PCR, lists solely in-frame clones and lacks some. The sample contains 300,000 or so clones, approximately 13% of which appear only once. Points on this clone: The antigen is undetermined.

This CDR3 has 13 residues. V lost 7 bases and J 5 bases, leaving 12 bases between the germline ends. Germline V CDR1 and CDR2: SNHLY, FYNNEI. General study findings and limits: Any role of HLA type in TCRB rearrangement remained unresolved here. Insertions at VDJ junctions were less frequent in type 1 diabetes patients. These patients also deleted more nucleotides at the same junctions. Among patients with Type 1 diabetes, TCRB CDR3s were moderately but significantly shorter in every one of the four CD4+ subsets.

The sequence derives from a young woman with type 1 diabetes. The rearrangement joins TRBV2 to TRBJ2-1; the D gene is possibly TRBD2 (6 bases). Input material: naive CD4+ T cells from blood. This CDR3 reads CASTRLGNNEQFF. CDR3 nucleotide sequence: TGTGCCAGCACCAGACTAGGGAACAATGAGCAGTTCTTC.